Listed here are 25 T cell receptor beta chains from one sample, sequenced in a study of T-cell memory formation after mild COVID-19. TCRdb reprocessed the 5' RACE reads via MiXCR and lists one record per CDR3 protein. The table records around 140,000 distinct CDR3 sequences, 15% to 20% of them present only once. The source material was PBMCs or a T cell subset sorted from them (not recorded which). The source is an adult woman who had mild COVID-19 (a few samples of this study predate the infection). Cell type and time point are not known.

This clonotype turned up a few times. The CDR3 DNA follows: TGCAGCGTACGAAACAGGGGACGGGGCACAGATACGCAGTATTTT. This sequence encodes CSVRNRGRGTDTQYF. The rearrangement joins TRBV29-1 to TRBJ2-3; TRBD1 matches at 7 bases. The CDR3 totals 15 residues. Germline assignment: CDR1 SQVTM and CDR2 ANQGSEA. With 6 bases clipped from V and 1 base from J, the junction kept 10 bases outside the gene matches.

This clonotype was counted a few times. The J gene is TRBJ2-2, the V gene TRBV11-2; D is undetermined. Germline V CDR1 and CDR2: SGHAT, FQNNGV. The CDR3 has 15 residues. V was pared by 4 bases and J by 11 bases, with 20 bases between. The CDR3 nucleotides are TGTGCCAGCAGCTCCTTGACCGGAAGGTATATAGAGCTGTTTTTT. Protein sequence: CASSSLTGRYIELFF. The full variable domain, in which reference TRBV11-2 and TRBJ2-2 provide the parts outside the CDR3, is EAGVAQSPRYKIIEKRQSVAFWCNPISGHATLYWYQQILGQGPKLLIQFQNNGVVDDSQLPKDRFSAERLKGVDSTLKIQPAKLEDSAVYLCASSSLTGRYIELFFGEGSRLTVL.

The chain combines TRBV2 with TRBJ1-1; tentative D call: TRBD1 (5 bases). The V and J ends lost 6 bases and 0 bases respectively, with 11 bases between them. The CDR3 length is 14 residues. Germline V gene lookup returns CDR1 SNHLY and CDR2 FYNNEI. CDR3 DNA sequence: TGTGCCAGCAGCGACGGGGGAATGAACACTGAAGCTTTCTTT. Its protein is CASSDGGMNTEAFF.

The V and J genes are TRBV12-3 or TRBV12-4 and TRBJ2-5; D uncertain. The CDR3 has 13 amino acids. V was clipped by 3 bases and J by 5 bases, with 10 bases between them. In DNA form, the CDR3 reads TGTGCCAGCAGTTTCTCGAAACGGGAGACCCAGTACTTC. Its protein is CASSFSKRETQYF.

This clonotype turned up a few times. V gene TRBV4-1 combines with J gene TRBJ2-1; TRBD2 aligns across 9 bases. This CDR3 has 16 amino acids. From germline, CDR1 is MGHRA and CDR2 YSYEKL. The V segment lost 1 base and the J segment 7 bases; nucleotides outside the gene matches: 8. This CDR3 reads CASSQVGSGGLNEQFF. CDR3 nucleotides: TGCGCCAGCAGCCAAGTTGGGAGCGGGGGGTTAAATGAGCAGTTCTTC.

The V gene is TRBV11-3, the J gene TRBJ2-1, with 8 bases fitting TRBD2. CDR3 length: 16 residues. Trimming took 2 bases from V and 0 from J; bases not matched to a gene: 3. The V gene's germline CDR1 is SGHNT and CDR2 YENEEA. The CDR3 here is CASSLIAGTSYNEQFF. The CDR3 bases are TGTGCCAGCAGCTTAATAGCGGGGACCTCCTACAATGAGCAGTTCTTC.

This clonotype was recorded a few times. The chain uses TRBV7-3 and TRBJ2-3; 8 bases match TRBD2. The CDR3 is made up of 13 amino acids. The V segment lost 3 bases and the J segment 9 bases; nucleotides outside the gene matches: 5. Germline-derived CDR1 and CDR2 are SGHTA and FQGTGA. The CDR3 DNA reads TGTGCCAGCAGCTTTAGCGGGGCGCGGACGCAGTATTTT. Translated, it gives CASSFSGARTQYF.

The V and J genes are TRBV29-1 and TRBJ2-7; 8 bases are a match to TRBD1. CDR3 length: 11 residues. Germline CDR1 and CDR2: SQVTM and ANQGSEA. CDR3 sequence reads: CSGQGHYEQYF. DNA of the CDR3: TGCAGTGGACAGGGTCACTACGAGCAGTACTTC.

This chain's CDR3 is CASTWDRRETEAFF. CDR3 in DNA: TGTGCCAGCACCTGGGACAGGCGGGAGACTGAAGCTTTCTTT. The V call is TRBV5-4, the J call TRBJ1-1, with 8 nucleotides matching TRBD1. Per the germline V gene, CDR1 is SGHNT and CDR2 is YYREEE (reference sequence). The trim removed 6 bases at V and 5 bases at J, leaving 9 bases unmatched. The CDR3 has 14 residues.

Regarding this clonotype: The junction does not match germline at one end; this may be a read error. The chain joins TRBV6-4 to TRBJ2-1, with D perhaps TRBD2 (6 bases). The CDR3 has 19 amino acids. Germline CDR1 is MRHNA and CDR2 is SNTAGT. The CDR3 loop reads CDSSDLRDSKLQENNEQFF. DNA for the CDR3: TGTGACAGCAGTGATCTCCGGGACTCGAAATTACAGGAGAACAATGAGCAGTTCTTC.

The genes are TRBV5-5 and TRBJ1-1, with a possible D match to TRBD1 (5 bases). The CDR3 covers 15 residues. CDR1 and CDR2 (germline): SGHKS, YYEKEE (reference sequence). The ends were cut back, 7 bases at V and 4 bases at J, with 20 bases in the middle. For the CDR3, the DNA is TGTGCCAGCTCCAAAGTGGAGGGGCGTGGCACTGAAGCTTTCTTT. Encoded protein: CASSKVEGRGTEAFF. Based on the CDR3 plus reference TRBV5-5 and TRBJ1-1, the full variable domain is DAGVTQSPTHLIKTRGQQVTLRCSPISGHKSVSWYQQVLGQGPQFIFQYYEKEERGRGNFPDRFSARQFPNYSSELNVNALLLGDSALYLCASSKVEGRGTEAFFGQGTRLTVV.

There are many counts of this clonotype. V gene TRBV7-2 combines with J gene TRBJ2-1; D is undetermined. The length of the CDR3 is 13 residues. Per the germline V gene, CDR1 is SGHTA and CDR2 is FQGNSA. Trimming took off 4 bases at V and 6 bases at J, with 10 bases between the two ends. This chain's CDR3 is CASSYPRGNEQFF. The DNA for the CDR3 is TGTGCCAGCAGCTACCCCCGCGGCAATGAGCAGTTCTTC.

This clonotype was counted many times. The CDR3 bases are TGTGCCAGCTCGGTTTTCGGCGGAACGAACACCGGGGAGCTGTTTTTT. Its translation: CASSVFGGTNTGELFF. The gene calls are TRBV12-3 or TRBV12-4 and TRBJ2-2; no reliable D call. Trimming left V 8 bases short and J 0 bases short, with 16 bases between. The CDR3 length is 16 residues.

This clonotype was counted a few times. This chain joins TRBV24-1 and TRBJ2-3; possible D gene TRBD2, 6 bases. Germline CDR1 KGHDR, CDR2 SFDVKD. The CDR3 loop spans 16 amino acids. V dropped 0 bases and J dropped 5 bases, with 14 bases sitting between them. CDR3: CATSDLSGERQDTQYF. Written as DNA, the CDR3 is TGTGCCACCAGTGATTTGTCGGGGGAGCGTCAAGATACGCAGTATTTT.

V and J are TRBV4-1 and TRBJ2-1; D is possibly TRBD2 (5 bases). Germline assignment: CDR1 MGHRA and CDR2 YSYEKL. V was pared by 0 bases and J by 6 bases, with 15 bases between. This CDR3 comprises 16 residues. The CDR3 DNA sequence: TGCGCCAGCAGCCAAGATCTTTCCGGTCGGGGCAATGAGCAGTTCTTC. Protein sequence: CASSQDLSGRGNEQFF.

This chain uses TRBV3-1 with TRBJ2-7, with D unclear. V was pared by 1 base and J by 4 bases, with 8 bases between. Looked up from germline, CDR1 is LGHDT and CDR2 is YNNKEL (reference sequence). This CDR3 region has 13 residues. In DNA form, the CDR3 reads TGTGCCAGCAGCCAAGCAGGTCGATACGAGCAGTACTTC. Its protein is CASSQAGRYEQYF.

There are a few counts of this clonotype. The chain combines TRBV25-1 with TRBJ2-7, with 14 bases lining up with TRBD2. Germline V lookup: CDR1 MGHDK, CDR2 SYGVNS. CDR3 size: 16 residues. Trimming cost V 5 bases and J 4 bases; bases outside gene matches: 7. CDR3 region: CASSPRTSGGQYEQYF. DNA of the CDR3: TGTGCCAGCAGTCCCCGGACTAGCGGGGGGCAATACGAGCAGTACTTC.

This clonotype came up a few times. The genes are TRBV7-3 and TRBJ2-5, with a tentative D call TRBD2 (6 bases). This CDR3 is built from 14 residues. With 3 bases removed from V and 6 bases from J, the gap between germline ends came to 14 bases. Germline loops: CDR1 SGHTA, CDR2 FQGTGA. The CDR3 sequence is CASSLGGSQKTQYF. The DNA for the CDR3 is TGTGCCAGCAGCTTGGGGGGTTCACAGAAGACCCAGTACTTC. The full variable domain, its missing parts supplied by reference TRBV7-3 and TRBJ2-5, is GAGVSQTPSNKVTEKGKYVELRCDPISGHTALYWYRQSLGQGPEFLIYFQGTGAADDSGLPNDRFFAVRPEGSVSTLKIQRTERGDSAVYLCASSLGGSQKTQYFGPGTRLLVL.

This clonotype came up a few times. This chain joins TRBV5-4 and TRBJ1-1; weak D call: TRBD1 (5 bases). The CDR3 totals 13 residues. Germline loops: CDR1 SGHNT, CDR2 YYREEE (reference sequence). Trimming shortened V by 0 bases and J by 2 bases, and 5 bases separated the two germline ends. The CDR3 DNA is TGTGCCAGCAGCTTGGGGGACAACACTGAAGCTTTCTTT. It specifies CASSLGDNTEAFF. Using reference TRBV5-4 and TRBJ1-1 for the parts outside the CDR3, the full variable domain is ETGVTQSPTHLIKTRGQQVTLRCSSQSGHNTVSWYQQALGQGPQFIFQYYREEENGRGNFPPRFSGLQFPNYSSELNVNALELDDSALYLCASSLGDNTEAFFGQGTRLTVV.

The gene calls are TRBV20-1 and TRBJ2-3, with D possibly matching TRBD2 (5 bases). The V end lost 3 bases, the J end lost 10 bases, and 17 bases lay between the germline ends. The CDR3 has 13 amino acids. The V gene's germline CDR1 is DFQATT and CDR2 SNEGSKA (reference sequence). CDR3 amino acids: CSASGVWRAAQYF. DNA of the CDR3: TGCAGTGCTAGCGGAGTTTGGCGGGCGGCGCAGTATTTT.

The rearrangement uses TRBV4-1 and TRBJ1-4; D remains unclear. Germline-derived CDR1 and CDR2 are MGHRA and YSYEKL. Between the trimmed V and J ends, which lost 4 bases and 4 bases, there was a span of 10 bases. The CDR3 runs to 14 residues. The CDR3: CASSLDRSNEKLFF. CDR3 sequence (DNA): TGCGCCAGCAGCCTGGACCGGAGTAATGAAAAACTGTTTTTT.

The V call is TRBV12-3 or TRBV12-4, the J call TRBJ2-1; 8 nucleotides line up with TRBD2. The length of the CDR3 is 17 residues. V lost 5 bases to trimming and J lost 6 bases; unmatched junction nucleotides: 15. The CDR3: CASSRPLQSGRSNEQFF. For the CDR3, the DNA is TGTGCCAGCAGTCGTCCACTCCAGAGCGGGAGAAGCAATGAGCAGTTCTTC.

CDR3 nucleotides: TGTGCCAGCAGTGAAGCGCAGGGGCGAGGGGAGACCCAGTACTTC. Amino acids: CASSEAQGRGETQYF. The chain links TRBV2 to TRBJ2-5; perhaps TRBD1 as D (6 bases). Looked up from germline, CDR1 is SNHLY and CDR2 is FYNNEI. With 0 bases removed from V and 5 bases from J, the gap between germline ends came to 13 bases. The CDR3 consists of 15 residues.

This clonotype was observed a few times. The V gene is TRBV5-1, the J gene TRBJ1-5; maybe TRBD1 (6 bases). This CDR3 spans 15 amino acids. Trimming pared 0 bases from V and 3 bases from J, leaving 10 bases between. Per germline, CDR1 SGHRS and CDR2 YFSETQ. CDR3: CASSLEGHNNQPQHF. CDR3 DNA sequence: TGCGCCAGCAGCTTGGAGGGACACAACAATCAGCCCCAGCATTTT.

The chain has TRBV7-8 and TRBJ1-5, with D uncertain. Trimming cost V 5 bases and J 3 bases, with 11 bases left between them. This CDR3 contains 14 residues. The germline CDR1 and CDR2 sequences are SGHVS and FQNEAQ. The CDR3 spells CASSPSLANQPQHF. CDR3 in DNA: TGTGCCAGCAGCCCGTCGCTGGCCAATCAGCCCCAGCATTTT.